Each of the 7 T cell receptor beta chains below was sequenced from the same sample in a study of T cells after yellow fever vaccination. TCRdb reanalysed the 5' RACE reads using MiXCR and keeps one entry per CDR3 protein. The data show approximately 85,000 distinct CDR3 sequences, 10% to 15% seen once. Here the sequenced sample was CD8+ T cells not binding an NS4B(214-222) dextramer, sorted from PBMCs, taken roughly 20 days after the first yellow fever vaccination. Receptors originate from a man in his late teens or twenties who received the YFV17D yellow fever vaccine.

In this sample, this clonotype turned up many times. CDR3 DNA: TGTGCCAGCAGCCCCCGTGGTAGCGGGGGACCCACAGATACGCAGTATTTT. It yields the protein CASSPRGSGGPTDTQYF. The chain has TRBV9 and TRBJ2-3, with 9 bases aligning to TRBD2. CDR3 length: 17 residues. In germline, CDR1 is SGDLS, CDR2 YYNGEE. Trimming cost V 4 bases and J 2 bases; bases outside gene matches: 11. The whole variable domain, remainder taken from reference TRBV9 and TRBJ2-3, is DSGVTQTPKHLITATGQRVTLRCSPRSGDLSVYWYQQSLDQGLQFLIQYYNGEERAKGNILERFSAQQFPDLHSELNLSSLELGDSALYFCASSPRGSGGPTDTQYFGPGTRLTVL.

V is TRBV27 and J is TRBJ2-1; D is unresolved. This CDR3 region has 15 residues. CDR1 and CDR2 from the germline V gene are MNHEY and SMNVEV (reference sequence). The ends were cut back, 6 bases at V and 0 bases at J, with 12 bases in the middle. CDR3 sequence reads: CASRGGWGSYNEQFF. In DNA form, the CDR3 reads TGTGCCAGCAGGGGCGGATGGGGCTCCTACAATGAGCAGTTCTTC.

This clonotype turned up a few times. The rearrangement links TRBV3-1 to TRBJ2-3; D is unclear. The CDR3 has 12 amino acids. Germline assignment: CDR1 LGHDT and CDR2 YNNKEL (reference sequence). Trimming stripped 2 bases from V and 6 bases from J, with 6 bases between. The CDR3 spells CASSQRRDTQYF. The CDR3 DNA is TGTGCCAGCAGCCAACGACGGGATACGCAGTATTTT.

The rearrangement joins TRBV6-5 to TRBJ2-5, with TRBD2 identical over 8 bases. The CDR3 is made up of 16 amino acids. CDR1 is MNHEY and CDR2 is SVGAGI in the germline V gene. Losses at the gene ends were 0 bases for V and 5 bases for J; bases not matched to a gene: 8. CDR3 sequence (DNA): TGTGCCAGCAGTTACTCGGCGGGGGGAGGAGAGGAGACCCAGTACTTC. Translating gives CASSYSAGGGEETQYF.

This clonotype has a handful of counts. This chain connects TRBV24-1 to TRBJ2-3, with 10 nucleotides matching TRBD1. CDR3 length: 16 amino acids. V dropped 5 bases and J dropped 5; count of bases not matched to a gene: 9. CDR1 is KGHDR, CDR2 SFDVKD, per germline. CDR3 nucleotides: TGTGCCACCAGTGGACCCGGGACAGGGGTGAAAGATACGCAGTATTTT. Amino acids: CATSGPGTGVKDTQYF.

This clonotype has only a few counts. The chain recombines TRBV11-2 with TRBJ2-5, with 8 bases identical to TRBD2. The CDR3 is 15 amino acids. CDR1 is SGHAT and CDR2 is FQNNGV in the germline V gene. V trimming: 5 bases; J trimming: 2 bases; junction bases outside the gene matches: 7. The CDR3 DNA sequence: TGTGCCAGCAGCCCCGGGACTAGGGGGCAAGAGACCCAGTACTTC. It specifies CASSPGTRGQETQYF. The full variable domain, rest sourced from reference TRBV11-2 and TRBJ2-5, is EAGVAQSPRYKIIEKRQSVAFWCNPISGHATLYWYQQILGQGPKLLIQFQNNGVVDDSQLPKDRFSAERLKGVDSTLKIQPAKLEDSAVYLCASSPGTRGQETQYFGPGTRLLVL.

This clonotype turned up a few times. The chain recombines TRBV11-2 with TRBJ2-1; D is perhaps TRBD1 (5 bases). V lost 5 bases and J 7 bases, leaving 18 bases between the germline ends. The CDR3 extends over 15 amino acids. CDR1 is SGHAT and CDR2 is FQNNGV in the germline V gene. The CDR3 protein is CASSHSVEGVNEQFF. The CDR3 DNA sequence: TGTGCCAGCAGCCACTCCGTTGAAGGGGTTAATGAGCAGTTCTTC.